These 4 T cell receptor beta chains originate from one sample sequenced in a study of cytomegalovirus exposure and HLA in healthy donors. 60 Vbeta and 13 Jbeta primers were used in PCR. Using immunoSEQ multiplex PCR, the repertoire was profiled, and TCRdb retains in-frame clones only, with some absent. The sample consists of around 100,000 clones, around 61% of them appearing once. The sample was PBMCs. The source is a woman aged 25 to 45 in good health and CMV-seronegative.

This chain uses TRBV19 with TRBJ2-3; the D is unclear. Germline V lookup: CDR1 LNHDA, CDR2 SQIVND (reference sequence). The ends were cut back, 4 bases at V and 0 bases at J, with 8 bases in the middle. The CDR3 contains 14 residues. CDR3: CASSRGGSTDTQYF. CDR3 coding DNA: TGTGCCAGTAGTAGAGGTGGGAGCACAGATACGCAGTATTTT.

V and J are TRBV19 and TRBJ2-1; TRBD1 agrees at 8 bases. The germline V gene has CDR1 LNHDA and CDR2 SQIVND (reference sequence). With 5 bases clipped from V and 7 bases from J, the junction kept 7 bases outside the gene matches. CDR3 length equals 14 residues. The CDR3 coding sequence is TGTGCCAGTAGTGAGGACAGGGCTTGGAATGAGCAGTTCTTC. This translates into CASSEDRAWNEQFF.

The rearrangement uses TRBV7-2 and TRBJ2-4; D not certain. Germline V gene lookup returns CDR1 SGHTA and CDR2 FQGNSA. The V gene lost 2 bases and the J gene lost 6 bases, with 11 bases spanning the gap. CDR3 length: 14 amino acids. The CDR3 loop is CASSLRGWRNIQYF. The CDR3 nucleotides read TGTGCCAGCAGCTTACGTGGTTGGAGAAACATTCAGTACTTC.

This chain links TRBV5-3 with TRBJ2-7, with 11 bases matching TRBD2. TRBV5-3 is treated as an ORF (open reading frame) with a function not yet certain. V gave up 5 bases and J gave up 3 bases; unmatched junction bases: 10. The CDR3 has 16 residues. The CDR3 DNA is TGTGCCAGAAGTTTGCACCTACTAGCGGGGGACTACGAGCAGTACTTC. Protein sequence: CARSLHLLAGDYEQYF.